These 19 T cell receptor beta chains originate from one sample sequenced in a study of cytomegalovirus exposure and HLA in healthy donors. The PCR employed 60 Vbeta primers together with 13 Jbeta primers. TCRdb's table, derived via immunoSEQ multiplex PCR, lists solely in-frame clones and lacks some. This sample has 90,000 or so clones, with about four fifths found just once. Material: PBMCs. These receptors all stem from a man aged 45-60 years in good health and CMV-seronegative.

The chain employs TRBV9 and TRBJ2-2; 8 nucleotides match TRBD2. V was clipped by 6 bases and J by 6 bases; unmatched bases: 7. This CDR3 has 14 amino acids. The germline CDR1 and CDR2 sequences are SGDLS and YYNGEE. The CDR3 DNA sequence: TGTGCCAGCACTGTAGCGGGAATATCCGGGGAGCTGTTTTTT. Residues: CASTVAGISGELFF.

The genes are TRBV6-6 and TRBJ1-2; TRBD1 might be the D (5 bases). Germline loops: CDR1 MNHNY, CDR2 SVGAGI (reference sequence). Trimming left V 0 bases short and J 3 bases short, with 8 bases between. There are 14 residues in the CDR3. In DNA, the CDR3 is TGTGCCAGCAGTTACTCGGGGCCCTACTATGGCTACACCTTC. It translates to CASSYSGPYYGYTF.

This chain joins TRBV10-2 and TRBJ2-3; 7 nucleotides line up with TRBD1. V was pared by 6 bases and J by 0 bases, with 6 bases of the junction left unmatched. CDR3 length: 15 amino acids. CDR1 WSHSY and CDR2 SAAADI come from the germline V gene. CDR3 residues: CASSPWDSSTDTQYF. CDR3 nucleotides: TGCGCCAGCAGCCCGTGGGACAGTAGCACAGATACGCAGTATTTT.

The V call is TRBV27, the J call TRBJ1-5; the D is unclear. V was cut by 6 bases and J by 6 bases, with 9 bases left in between. The germline V gene has CDR1 MNHEY and CDR2 SMNVEV (reference sequence). The CDR3 runs to 12 residues. CDR3 nucleotide sequence: TGTGCCAGCAGCCTTGGACTTCAGCCCCAGCATTTT. Translation: CASSLGLQPQHF.

The count of this clone is one. The V call is TRBV5-1, the J call TRBJ2-2; the D gene is possibly TRBD1 (6 bases). Germline CDR1 reads SGHRS; CDR2 reads YFSETQ. The V end was cut by 5 bases, the J end by 1 base, with 15 bases between. CDR3 length: 16 amino acids. The CDR3 nucleotides are TGCGCCAGCAGTCCTCCGGGACACCAGAACACCGGGGAGCTGTTTTTT. It is translated as CASSPPGHQNTGELFF.

The genes are TRBV28 and TRBJ1-5; D remains ambiguous. The CDR3 has 13 residues. V lost 7 bases, J lost 6 bases, and 13 bases lay in between. Germline assignment: CDR1 MDHEN and CDR2 SYDVKM. The CDR3 DNA follows: TGTGCCAGCAAACGCACGGGGTCTCAGCCCCAGCATTTT. Protein: CASKRTGSQPQHF.

Only a few counts were recorded for this clone. The chain combines TRBV15 with TRBJ2-2; tentative D call: TRBD2 (6 bases). V was pared by 0 bases and J by 5 bases, with 22 bases between. The length of the CDR3 is 19 residues. Germline V gene lookup returns CDR1 LNHNV and CDR2 YYDKDF (reference sequence). CDR3 sequence: CATSRDRLVSQGGTGELFF. As DNA, the CDR3 is TGTGCCACCAGCAGAGATAGGTTGGTGTCGCAGGGAGGTACCGGGGAGCTGTTTTTT.

This sequence joins TRBV19 and TRBJ1-2; TRBD1 aligns across 10 bases. V shed 3 bases, J shed 8 bases, and the junction held 6 bases outside the gene matches. Germline V gives CDR1 LNHDA, CDR2 SQIVND (reference sequence). The length of the CDR3 is 14 residues. CDR3 in DNA: TGTGCCAGTAGTATCCGGACAGGGGGGAGCGGCTACACCTTC. This encodes CASSIRTGGSGYTF.

The V call is TRBV9, the J call TRBJ2-3; 10 nucleotides align to TRBD2. The CDR3 runs 16 residues. The J segment lost 1 base and the V segment lost 4 bases, leaving 6 bases of the junction unmatched. Germline V gene sequence: CDR1 SGDLS, CDR2 YYNGEE. The CDR3 DNA sequence: TGTGCCAGCAGCTTAAGACTAGCGGGTGGCACAGATACGCAGTATTTT. Translating it yields CASSLRLAGGTDTQYF.

V and J are TRBV28 and TRBJ2-2; D not certain. The CDR3 contains 15 residues. With 3 bases removed from V and 0 bases from J, the gap between germline ends came to 8 bases. The germline V gene encodes CDR1 MDHEN and CDR2 SYDVKM. In DNA form, the CDR3 reads TGTGCCAGCAGTTTGGGCTGGTCGAACACCGGGGAGCTGTTTTTT. This gives the protein CASSLGWSNTGELFF.

The chain uses TRBV5-1 and TRBJ2-3; 12 bases agree with TRBD2. Germline trimming cut 1 base from V and 4 bases from J; bases unmatched to any gene: 7. The length of the CDR3 is 17 residues. From germline, CDR1 is SGHRS and CDR2 YFSETQ. CDR3 residues: CASSLLPSGRAPDTQYF. CDR3 nucleotides: TGCGCCAGCAGCTTGCTCCCTAGCGGGAGGGCCCCAGATACGCAGTATTTT.

The chain combines TRBV15 with TRBJ1-2; 9 positions match TRBD1. Germline assignment: CDR1 LNHNV and CDR2 YYDKDF (reference sequence). After removal of 8 bases from V and 6 bases from J, the junction contained 7 bases not matched to a gene. The CDR3 totals 13 residues. The CDR3 spells CATQMDRGDGYTF. As DNA, the CDR3 is TGTGCCACCCAAATGGACAGGGGTGATGGCTACACCTTC.

V and J are TRBV4-1 and TRBJ2-4; tentative D call: TRBD1 (6 bases). Germline-derived CDR1 and CDR2 are MGHRA and YSYEKL. V shed 3 bases and J shed 9 bases, with 18 bases lying between them. CDR3 length equals 15 residues. The CDR3 loop reads CASSQSGTPEGIQYF. The DNA of the CDR3 is TGCGCCAGCAGCCAGTCCGGGACACCAGAGGGCATTCAGTACTTC.

This chain joins TRBV29-1 and TRBJ1-1; TRBD1 aligns across 7 bases. The germline CDR1 and CDR2 sequences are SQVTM and ANQGSEA. The V and J ends lost 4 bases and 5 bases, in that order; junction bases with no gene match: 10. The CDR3 is 14 residues long. CDR3 amino acids: CSVGTGAVWTEAFF. CDR3 coding DNA: TGCAGCGTTGGTACAGGGGCGGTATGGACTGAAGCTTTCTTT.

V gene TRBV10-3 combines with J gene TRBJ2-1, with TRBD1 matching over 7 bases. The CDR3 spans 13 residues. V shed 5 bases and J 7 bases; nucleotides not matched to a gene: 5. From germline, CDR1 is ENHRY and CDR2 SYGVKD. CDR3 DNA: TGTGCCATCAGTCGGACAGGTGGGAATGAGCAGTTCTTC. This codes for CAISRTGGNEQFF.

This chain uses TRBV10-3 with TRBJ1-2, with D possibly matching TRBD1 (6 bases). The germline V gene encodes CDR1 ENHRY and CDR2 SYGVKD. The CDR3 is 15 amino acids. Trimming removed 3 bases at V and 4 bases at J, with 15 bases between. The CDR3 region has the DNA TGTGCCATCAGTGAAGCTCCGGGACACCTCTATGGCTACACCTTC. It yields the protein CAISEAPGHLYGYTF.

The chain has TRBV19 and TRBJ2-1, with D unclear. The CDR3 runs to 13 residues. Per germline, CDR1 LNHDA and CDR2 SQIVND (reference sequence). Trimming took off 3 bases at V and 4 bases at J, with 7 bases between the two ends. CDR3 amino acids: CASSIGGYNEQFF. The CDR3, as DNA: TGTGCCAGTAGTATTGGCGGTTACAATGAGCAGTTCTTC.

The chain couples TRBV11-1 to TRBJ1-1; D is possibly TRBD1 (6 bases). Trimming removed 3 bases at V and 1 base at J, with 9 bases between. CDR3 length: 14 residues. Per germline, CDR1 SGHAT and CDR2 FQDESV (reference sequence). CDR3 nucleotides: TGTGCCAGCAGCTTTGGACAGCCGAACACTGAAGCTTTCTTT. The encoded protein is CASSFGQPNTEAFF.

V usage is TRBV5-6 and J usage is TRBJ2-1; a weak D match, TRBD2 (5 bases). Trimming stripped 4 bases from V and 10 bases from J, with 12 bases between. Germline values: CDR1 SGHDT, CDR2 YYEEEE. The CDR3 has 12 residues. The CDR3 spells CASSPDGKEQFF. DNA of the CDR3: TGTGCCAGCAGCCCGGACGGGAAAGAGCAGTTCTTC.